This TCR beta chain was profiled in a study of T cell responses to AZD1222 COVID-19 vaccine. General observations from the study: Nearly half of unique spike-specific TCRs reportedly avoided B.1.351 and B.1.1.7 mutated regions. Vaccine-associated CD4 TCRs spanned spike, dominant at 160-218 and 743-854.

Method: immunoSEQ multiplex PCR; TCRdb's copy keeps in-frame clones and lacks some. This sample has around 150,000 clones, with more than 70% found just once. The CDR3 contains 15 residues. Germline CDR1 GTSNPN, CDR2 SVGIG (reference sequence). V shed 0 bases and J shed 0 bases, with 9 bases lying between them. In regard to this clone: Its specificity is unknown.

This sequence was found in an adult in good health. The sample in question was peripheral blood, obtained on day 0 of AZD1222 vaccination. The V gene is TRBV30, the J gene TRBJ1-3, with TRBD1 as a possible D gene (5 bases). The CDR3 region is CAWSVRGTSGNTIYF. CDR3 sequence (DNA): TGTGCCTGGAGTGTCCGGGGGACCTCTGGAAACACCATATATTTT.